The 7 T cell receptor beta chains listed next were all sequenced from one sample in a study of cytomegalovirus exposure and HLA in healthy donors. PCR used 60 Vbeta primers and 13 Jbeta primers. The assay was immunoSEQ multiplex PCR, and TCRdb's table has in-frame clones only and misses some. This table has under 250,000 clones, around 77% appearing once. The sequenced material came from PBMCs. Receptor source: a woman aged 25 to 39 in good health and CMV-seronegative.

This chain joins TRBV7-9 and TRBJ2-1, with 8 bases fitting TRBD2. The V gene end was trimmed by 5 bases and the J gene end by 4 bases; junction bases not matched to a gene: 7. From germline, CDR1 is SEHNR and CDR2 FQNEAQ (reference sequence). The CDR3 has 15 amino acids. The CDR3 loop reads CASSPTGLEYNEQFF. CDR3 nucleotides: TGTGCCAGCAGCCCAACGGGACTAGAATACAATGAGCAGTTCTTC.

The V and J genes are TRBV7-9 and TRBJ2-7, with 9 bases aligning to TRBD1. Looked up from germline, CDR1 is SEHNR and CDR2 is FQNEAQ (reference sequence). CDR3 length: 14 residues. Trimming at V came to 6 bases and at J to 5 bases, leaving 8 bases not matched to a gene. CDR3 region: CASRGGQGIDEQYF. CDR3 nucleotides: TGTGCCAGCAGGGGAGGACAGGGGATCGACGAGCAGTACTTC.

This clone turned up a few times. The chain combines TRBV28 with TRBJ2-5; TRBD2 matches at 7 bases. Trimming at V came to 7 bases and at J to 6 bases, leaving 20 bases not matched to a gene. Germline values: CDR1 MDHEN, CDR2 SYDVKM. The CDR3 is made up of 17 amino acids. CDR3 sequence (DNA): TGTGCCAGCAATACGGCGGGCGGGAGCCCCTTGTGGAAGACCCAGTACTTC. Translated, it gives CASNTAGGSPLWKTQYF.

V is TRBV30 and J is TRBJ2-7; 10 bases fit TRBD2. There are 12 residues in the CDR3. Per germline, CDR1 GTSNPN and CDR2 SVGIG (reference sequence). Trimming cost V 7 bases and J 3 bases; bases outside gene matches: 3. The CDR3 sequence: CALTSGIYEQYF. The CDR3 DNA is TGTGCCTTAACTAGCGGGATCTACGAGCAGTACTTC.

The chain uses TRBV28 and TRBJ2-7; no clear D gene. Germline V gene lookup returns CDR1 MDHEN and CDR2 SYDVKM. With 1 base removed from V and 2 bases from J, the gap between germline ends came to 9 bases. This CDR3 contains 14 residues. The CDR3 reads CASSLSGAAYEQYF. CDR3 in DNA: TGTGCCAGCAGTTTATCGGGTGCGGCCTACGAGCAGTACTTC.

This clone was detected only a few times. This chain connects TRBV5-6 to TRBJ2-6; D ambiguous. This CDR3 region has 15 residues. V gave up 1 base and J gave up 1 base, with 6 bases separating them. Per germline, CDR1 SGHDT and CDR2 YYEEEE. In nucleotides, the CDR3 is TGTGCCAGCAGCTTGTTCCCTTCTGGGGCCAACGTCCTGACTTTC. This codes for CASSLFPSGANVLTF.

The genes are TRBV4-1 and TRBJ2-3; 10 nucleotides line up with TRBD2. Germline CDR1 MGHRA, CDR2 YSYEKL. The ends lost 4 bases at V and 1 base at J; junction bases unmatched: 8. The CDR3 consists of 17 residues. CDR3 in DNA: TGCGCCAGCAGCCGAAGGACTAGCGGTGGGGGCACAGATACGCAGTATTTT. Translation gives CASSRRTSGGGTDTQYF.